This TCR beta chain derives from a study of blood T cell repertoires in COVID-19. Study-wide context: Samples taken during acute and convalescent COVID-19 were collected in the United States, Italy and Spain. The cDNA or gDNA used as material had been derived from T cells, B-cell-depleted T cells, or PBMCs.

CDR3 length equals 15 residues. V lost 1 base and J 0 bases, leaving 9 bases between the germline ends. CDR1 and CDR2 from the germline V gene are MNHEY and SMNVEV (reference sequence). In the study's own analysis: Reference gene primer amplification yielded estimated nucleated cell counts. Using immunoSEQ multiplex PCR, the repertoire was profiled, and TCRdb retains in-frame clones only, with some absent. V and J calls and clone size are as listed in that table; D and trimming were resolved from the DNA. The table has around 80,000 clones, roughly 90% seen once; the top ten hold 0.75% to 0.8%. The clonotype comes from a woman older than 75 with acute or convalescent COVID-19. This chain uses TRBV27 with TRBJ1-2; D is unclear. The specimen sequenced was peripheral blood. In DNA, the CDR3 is TGTGCCAGCAGTTTATTCGGGAGAGCTAACTATGGCTACACCTTC. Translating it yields CASSLFGRANYGYTF.